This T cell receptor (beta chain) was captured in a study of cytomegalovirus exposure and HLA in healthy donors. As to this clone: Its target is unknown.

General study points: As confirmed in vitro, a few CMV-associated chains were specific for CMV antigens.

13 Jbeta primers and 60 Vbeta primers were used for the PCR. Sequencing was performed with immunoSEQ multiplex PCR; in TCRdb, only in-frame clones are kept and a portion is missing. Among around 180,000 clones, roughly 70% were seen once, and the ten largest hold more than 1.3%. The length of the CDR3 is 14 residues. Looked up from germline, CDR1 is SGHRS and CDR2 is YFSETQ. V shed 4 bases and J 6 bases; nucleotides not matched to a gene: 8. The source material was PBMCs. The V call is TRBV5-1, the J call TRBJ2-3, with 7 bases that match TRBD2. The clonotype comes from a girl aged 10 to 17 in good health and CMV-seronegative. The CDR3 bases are TGCGCCAGCAGCCTGCCTGGGGAGGGGGATACGCAGTATTTT. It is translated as CASSLPGEGDTQYF.